A single sample is the source of the 25 T cell receptor beta chains below, sequenced in a study of molecular identifiers for immune sequencing clone quantification. Using its own MiXCR run on the PCR reads, TCRdb lists one record per CDR3 protein. The repertoire holds more than 550,000 distinct CDR3 sequences, 25% seen once, with 0.7% to 0.95% in the top ten. Material: naive CD8+ T cells from blood, with Jurkat cell RNA spiked in. Subset reported: FACS-sorted CD8+CD4-CCR7+CD45RA+ naive T cells. The receptors were sampled from a human donor in good health. Some libraries in this study had Jurkat cell RNA spiked in.

Ten or more counts support this clonotype. This CDR3 reads CASRETAGTGGTDTQYF. DNA for the CDR3: TGTGCCAGCAGAGAAACGGCCGGGACAGGAGGCACAGATACGCAGTATTTT. The chain is built from TRBV9 and TRBJ2-3, with 8 nucleotides matching TRBD1. Trimming at V came to 5 bases and at J to 1 base, leaving 12 bases not matched to a gene. Per the germline V gene, CDR1 is SGDLS and CDR2 is YYNGEE. CDR3 size: 17 residues.

This clonotype was seen only a few times. V is TRBV20-1 and J is TRBJ2-1; 7 nucleotides match TRBD2. Germline assignment: CDR1 DFQATT and CDR2 SNEGSKA (reference sequence). CDR3 size: 17 residues. The junction had 14 bases not matched to a gene; V was cut back by 1 base and J by 5 bases. The CDR3 nucleotides are TGCAGTGCTAGAGGCGCTTGGGAGACTAGCCCACACAATGAGCAGTTCTTC. Encoded protein: CSARGAWETSPHNEQFF.

In its sample, this clonotype was seen once. The junction shows a germline mismatch at one end, possibly a read error. The rearrangement links TRBV6-4 to TRBJ2-3, with TRBD2 matching 7 bases. This CDR3 is built from 17 residues. From germline, CDR1 is MRHNA and CDR2 SNTAGT. CDR3 amino acids: CASSARREYVCTATQYF. Written as DNA, the CDR3 is TGTGCCAGCAGTGCCCGGCGGGAGTATGTGTGCACAGCTACGCAGTATTTT.

Note on this clonotype: A much larger clone differs by one base, so this may be a read error. The rearrangement joins TRBV20-1 to TRBJ2-7; D gene uncertain. The CDR3 consists of 13 residues. CDR1 is DFQATT, CDR2 SNEGSKA, per germline (reference sequence). This chain's CDR3 is CSARGPVPYKQYF. The CDR3 coding sequence is TGCAGTGCTAGAGGGCCAGTTCCCTACAAGCAGTACTTC.

This clonotype was found many times. J is TRBJ2-3 and V is TRBV12-3 or TRBV12-4; no clear D gene. V dropped 2 bases and J dropped 6 bases, with 15 bases sitting between them. CDR3 length: 15 amino acids. The CDR3 region has the DNA TGTGCCAGCAGTTTATCCAGCTTTCGGACCGATACGCAGTATTTT. Translated, it gives CASSLSSFRTDTQYF.

Comment on this clonotype: A read error may explain this, as a much larger clone is one base away. The V call is TRBV5-3, the J call TRBJ2-3; D is unresolved. TRBV5-3 is given ORF status, its function remaining uncertain. The CDR3 runs 15 residues. This chain's CDR3 is CASSLPTFLEDTQYF. The CDR3 nucleotides read TGTGCCAGCAGCTTACCGACATTTCTGGAAGATACGCAGTATTTT.

In its sample, this clonotype was seen a few times. V is TRBV15 and J is TRBJ1-4, with D maybe TRBD1 (6 bases). The CDR3 extends over 18 amino acids. Germline values: CDR1 LNHNV, CDR2 YYDKDF (reference sequence). V dropped 0 bases and J dropped 3 bases, with 17 bases sitting between them. The CDR3 loop is CATSRDGVRGRPNEKLFF. CDR3 bases: TGTGCCACCAGCAGAGATGGGGTCCGGGGGCGACCTAATGAAAAACTGTTTTTT.

About this clonotype: Since a much larger clone is just one base distant, this may be a read error. The chain is built from TRBV7-9 and TRBJ1-1; TRBD1 is a possible D gene (5 bases). This CDR3 has 14 residues. CDR1 is SEHNR, CDR2 FQNEAQ, per germline (reference sequence). The V and J ends lost 5 bases and 5 bases respectively, with 15 bases between them. In nucleotides, the CDR3 is TGTGCCAGCAGCCCTAGGGGCAGGGATACTGAAGCTTTCTTT. As protein: CASSPRGRDTEAFF.

This clonotype has at least ten counts. V usage is TRBV6-1 and J usage is TRBJ2-7, with D tentatively TRBD1 (6 bases). The CDR3 sequence is 14 residues long. CDR1 and CDR2 from the germline V gene are MNHNS and SASEGT. V was shortened by 6 bases and J by 2 bases, with 14 bases between the two germline ends. CDR3 loop: CASRSGTPTYEQYF. For the CDR3, the DNA is TGTGCCAGCAGATCCGGGACACCTACCTACGAGCAGTACTTC.

This clonotype came up many times. The CDR3 is CASSPGTGDTGELFF. CDR3 nucleotides: TGTGCCAGCAGCCCCGGGACAGGGGACACCGGGGAGCTGTTTTTT. The chain combines TRBV7-9 with TRBJ2-2; 10 nucleotides match TRBD1. This CDR3 spans 15 amino acids. CDR1 and CDR2 from the germline V gene are SEHNR and FQNEAQ (reference sequence). The trim removed 5 bases at V and 3 bases at J, leaving 3 bases unmatched.

On this clonotype itself: The germline gene is not matched at one end of the junction; a read error may be the cause. The V call is TRBV12-3 or TRBV12-4, the J call TRBJ2-7; 9 nucleotides match TRBD1. The CDR3 loop spans 15 amino acids. Here the CDR3 reads CASSSPDRGSYGQYF. CDR3 coding DNA: TGTGCCAGCAGTTCCCCGGACAGGGGCTCCTACGGGCAGTACTTC.

This clonotype was observed a few times. The V call is TRBV6-1, the J call TRBJ1-5, with D hard to call. From germline, CDR1 is MNHNS and CDR2 SASEGT. The CDR3 sequence is 16 residues long. V lost 0 bases, J lost 7 bases, and 16 bases lay in between. This chain's CDR3 is CASSEASSGIWQPQHF. CDR3 bases: TGTGCCAGCAGTGAAGCGTCGTCGGGGATTTGGCAGCCCCAGCATTTT.

Ten or more counts support this clonotype. V usage is TRBV4-1 and J usage is TRBJ1-1, with D perhaps matching TRBD1 (5 bases). This CDR3 is built from 15 residues. V lost 0 bases and J lost 4, with 12 bases in between. The germline gives CDR1 MGHRA, CDR2 YSYEKL. In nucleotides, the CDR3 is TGCGCCAGCAGCCAAGATCCATTCCAGGGCACTGAAGCTTTCTTT. Its protein product is CASSQDPFQGTEAFF.

This chain uses TRBV7-2 with TRBJ2-1; D tentatively reads TRBD1 or TRBD2 (6 bases each). The CDR3 is made up of 18 amino acids. CDR1 SGHTA and CDR2 FQGNSA come from the germline V gene. Trimming cost V 1 base and J 1 base, with 17 bases left between them. The CDR3, as DNA: TGTGCCAGCAGCTTAGTCGGTGGGGGGCCGTTTTCCTACAATGAGCAGTTCTTC. Protein sequence: CASSLVGGGPFSYNEQFF.

This clonotype was detected only a few times. The chain recombines TRBV6-5 with TRBJ2-7; possible D gene TRBD1, 6 bases. Germline-derived CDR1 and CDR2 are MNHEY and SVGAGI. V was trimmed by 7 bases and J by 2 bases, leaving 21 bases between them. The CDR3 is 16 amino acids. The CDR3 loop is CASTLTAQGIPYEQYF. The CDR3 nucleotides are TGTGCCAGCACCTTAACCGCCCAGGGGATCCCCTACGAGCAGTACTTC.

Concerning this clonotype itself: Since a much larger clone is just one base distant, this may be a read error. This sequence joins TRBV6-2 or TRBV6-3 and TRBJ1-1; D possibly corresponds to TRBD1 (5 bases). The V gene lost 8 bases and the J gene lost 6 bases, with 13 bases spanning the gap. This CDR3 has 12 residues. From germline, CDR1 is MNHEY and CDR2 SVGEGT. CDR3 loop: CASPPPGPEAFF. CDR3 sequence (DNA): TGTGCCAGCCCCCCTCCAGGGCCTGAAGCTTTCTTT.

To note about this clonotype: A read error is possible here, since a much larger clone lies one base away. The chain uses TRBV6-5 and TRBJ1-2, with a tentative D call TRBD1 (5 bases). Trimming left V 8 bases short and J 2 bases short, with 12 bases between. This CDR3 comprises 13 residues. Per germline, CDR1 MNHEY and CDR2 SVGAGI. In DNA, the CDR3 is TGTGCCAGCGCACCGGGACTCAACTATGGCTACACCTTC. This translates into CASAPGLNYGYTF.

V and J are TRBV28 and TRBJ1-1; D unclear. Germline loops: CDR1 MDHEN, CDR2 SYDVKM. Trimming shortened V by 6 bases and J by 4 bases, and 12 bases separated the two germline ends. The CDR3 has 13 amino acids. CDR3 region: CASRPPQSTEAFF. The CDR3 coding sequence is TGTGCCAGCAGACCGCCCCAGAGCACTGAAGCTTTCTTT.

This clonotype was counted at least ten times. The chain couples TRBV7-9 to TRBJ1-2; D is undetermined. The V gene's germline CDR1 is SEHNR and CDR2 FQNEAQ (reference sequence). CDR3 size: 15 residues. The V and J ends lost 5 bases and 0 bases respectively, with 13 bases between them. The CDR3 region has the DNA TGTGCCAGCAGCCCATGGCAGCAATCTAACTATGGCTACACCTTC. Residues: CASSPWQQSNYGYTF.

This clonotype was observed a few times. V and J are TRBV20-1 and TRBJ2-5; 9 positions match TRBD2. Germline V CDR1 and CDR2: DFQATT, SNEGSKA (reference sequence). This CDR3 spans 17 amino acids. The trim removed 0 bases at V and 3 bases at J, leaving 11 bases unmatched. CDR3 DNA sequence: TGCAGTGCTAGAGACCCCCTAGCGGGAAGAGTTGAAGAGACCCAGTACTTC. Amino acid sequence: CSARDPLAGRVEETQYF.

This clonotype occurred many times. The chain uses TRBV15 and TRBJ1-4; a weak D match, TRBD1 (5 bases). This CDR3 is built from 15 residues. Germline assignment: CDR1 LNHNV and CDR2 YYDKDF (reference sequence). Trimming removed 4 bases at V and 7 bases at J, with 16 bases between. The CDR3, as DNA: TGTGCCACCAGCAATGGAAGGGGCTTCGCTGAAAAACTGTTTTTT. Protein: CATSNGRGFAEKLFF.

The sample holds many counts of this clonotype. V is TRBV12-3 or TRBV12-4 and J is TRBJ2-5; tentative D call: TRBD2 (5 bases). The CDR3 extends over 13 amino acids. V dropped 1 base and J dropped 4 bases, with 7 bases sitting between them. The CDR3 sequence is CASSLGGLETQYF. In DNA, the CDR3 is TGTGCCAGCAGTTTAGGAGGGTTAGAGACCCAGTACTTC.

This clonotype was counted many times. This chain uses TRBV24-1 with TRBJ2-7; D gene ambiguous. The ends were cut back, 12 bases at V and 6 bases at J, with 11 bases in the middle. Germline CDR1 reads KGHDR; CDR2 reads SFDVKD. The CDR3 has 10 amino acids. The CDR3 DNA is TGTGCCCCGAAGCCGGGCGAGCAGTACTTC. This sequence encodes CAPKPGEQYF.

The V call is TRBV4-1, the J call TRBJ2-7, with D possibly TRBD2 on 6 matching bases. With 1 base removed from V and 3 bases from J, the gap between germline ends came to 13 bases. The CDR3 is made up of 15 amino acids. The germline V gene encodes CDR1 MGHRA and CDR2 YSYEKL. CDR3 in amino acids: CASSQAEGLVYEQYF. In DNA, the CDR3 is TGCGCCAGCAGCCAAGCTGAGGGACTGGTCTACGAGCAGTACTTC.

A remark on this clonotype: A much larger clone lies a single base off, so this may be a read error. The chain joins TRBV25-1 to TRBJ1-5; D is ambiguous. Germline CDR1 and CDR2: MGHDK and SYGVNS. With 3 bases removed from V and 5 bases from J, the gap between germline ends came to 8 bases. The CDR3 runs 13 residues. The CDR3 DNA is TGTGCCAGCAGTGACACCGGCTATCAGCCCCAGCATTTT. As protein: CASSDTGYQPQHF.